The next 10 T cell receptor beta chains were all read from a single sample in a study of T cell responses to AZD1222 COVID-19 vaccine. Method: immunoSEQ multiplex PCR; TCRdb's copy keeps in-frame clones and lacks some. The repertoire includes over 110,000 clones, roughly 91% of them detected once, and 4.5% to 5.5% sits in the top ten. The sequencing used peripheral blood, collected on day 0 of AZD1222 vaccination. Source of these receptors: an adult in good health.

The count of this clone is one. This chain uses TRBV6-2 or TRBV6-3 with TRBJ2-7; weak D call: TRBD2 (6 bases). Germline-derived CDR1 and CDR2 are MNHEY and SVGEGT. The CDR3 loop spans 13 amino acids. V was shortened by 6 bases and J by 3 bases, with 12 bases between the two germline ends. The CDR3 DNA reads TGTGCCAGCAGCGGGACTGGAGTCTACGAGCAGTACTTC. Amino acids: CASSGTGVYEQYF.

This rearrangement joins TRBV18 to TRBJ2-1; 9 nucleotides line up with TRBD1. CDR3 size: 14 residues. Germline CDR1 KGHSH, CDR2 LQKENI. The J segment lost 5 bases and the V segment lost 4 bases, leaving 3 bases of the junction unmatched. CDR3 region: CASSLGQGHNEQFF. CDR3 DNA sequence: TGTGCCAGCTCACTCGGACAGGGGCACAATGAGCAGTTCTTC. Filled out from reference TRBV18 and TRBJ2-1, the complete variable domain reads NAGVMQNPRHLVRRRGQEARLRCSPMKGHSHVYWYRQLPEEGLKFMVYLQKENIIDESGMPKERFSAEFPKEGPSILRIQQVVRGDSAAYFCASSLGQGHNEQFFGPGTRLTVL.

This chain joins TRBV7-6 and TRBJ1-3; D ambiguous. The CDR3 is 14 residues long. V was cut by 1 base and J by 4 bases, with 8 bases left in between. Germline V gives CDR1 SGHVS, CDR2 FNYEAQ. The chain's CDR3 is CASSLGASGNTIYF. CDR3 nucleotides: TGTGCCAGCAGCTTAGGGGCTTCCGGAAACACCATATATTTT.

The DNA for the CDR3 is TGCGCCAGCAGCCTAGGACAGGGACCGAACACTGAAGCTTTCTTT. This gives the protein CASSLGQGPNTEAFF. J is TRBJ1-1 and V is TRBV4-3; 8 nucleotides line up with TRBD1. With 4 bases clipped from V and 1 base from J, the junction kept 5 bases outside the gene matches. From germline, CDR1 is LGHNA and CDR2 YSLEER. This CDR3 is 15 amino acids long.

V and J are TRBV7-9 and TRBJ2-1; the D gene is possibly TRBD2 (5 bases). CDR3 length: 15 residues. V lost 6 bases and J 8 bases, leaving 20 bases between the germline ends. In germline, CDR1 is SEHNR, CDR2 FQNEAQ (reference sequence). CDR3 nucleotides: TGTGCCAGCAGTCCCCAGCCGGGGAGAGGTGATGAGCAGTTCTTC. Its protein product is CASSPQPGRGDEQFF.

The chain joins TRBV19 to TRBJ1-1; D possibly corresponds to TRBD1 (6 bases). V dropped 7 bases and J dropped 1 base, with 13 bases sitting between them. The germline gives CDR1 LNHDA, CDR2 SQIVND (reference sequence). This CDR3 has 14 residues. The CDR3: CASTDRSGNTEAFF. The DNA of the CDR3 is TGTGCCAGTACCGACAGGTCGGGGAACACTGAAGCTTTCTTT.

The chain employs TRBV7-8 and TRBJ2-7, with 9 bases fitting TRBD2. Germline CDR1 and CDR2: SGHVS and FQNEAQ. The CDR3 has 15 amino acids. The V and J ends lost 2 bases and 4 bases, in that order; junction bases with no gene match: 6. CDR3 loop: CASSLIAGEGYEQYF. CDR3 DNA: TGTGCCAGCAGCTTAATAGCGGGGGAGGGGTACGAGCAGTACTTC.

The chain carries TRBV19 and TRBJ1-5; D call uncertain. Trimming pared 11 bases from V and 0 bases from J, leaving 17 bases between. Germline assignment: CDR1 LNHDA and CDR2 SQIVND (reference sequence). CDR3 length equals 15 residues. CDR3 region: CACYYRKYSNQPQHF. CDR3 in DNA: TGTGCCTGTTACTATAGGAAATATAGCAATCAGCCCCAGCATTTT.

This clone turned up a few times. Here the CDR3 reads CASQTPRTGEGQETQYF. The CDR3 nucleotides are TGTGCCAGCCAGACCCCGCGGACAGGGGAGGGCCAAGAGACCCAGTACTTC. The chain is built from TRBV9 and TRBJ2-5; 9 nucleotides match TRBD1. Per germline, CDR1 SGDLS and CDR2 YYNGEE. The length of the CDR3 is 17 residues. With V trimmed by 7 bases and J by 1 base, 14 bases remained unmatched.

The chain couples TRBV6-6 to TRBJ1-5; tentatively, D is TRBD1 (5 bases). The CDR3 totals 14 residues. Trimming took 4 bases from V and 6 from J, leaving 13 bases between them. Looked up from germline, CDR1 is MNHNY and CDR2 is SVGAGI (reference sequence). Written as DNA, the CDR3 is TGTGCCAGCAGTTCTCAGGGCGGCGGTCAGCCCCAGCATTTT. Translated: CASSSQGGGQPQHF.